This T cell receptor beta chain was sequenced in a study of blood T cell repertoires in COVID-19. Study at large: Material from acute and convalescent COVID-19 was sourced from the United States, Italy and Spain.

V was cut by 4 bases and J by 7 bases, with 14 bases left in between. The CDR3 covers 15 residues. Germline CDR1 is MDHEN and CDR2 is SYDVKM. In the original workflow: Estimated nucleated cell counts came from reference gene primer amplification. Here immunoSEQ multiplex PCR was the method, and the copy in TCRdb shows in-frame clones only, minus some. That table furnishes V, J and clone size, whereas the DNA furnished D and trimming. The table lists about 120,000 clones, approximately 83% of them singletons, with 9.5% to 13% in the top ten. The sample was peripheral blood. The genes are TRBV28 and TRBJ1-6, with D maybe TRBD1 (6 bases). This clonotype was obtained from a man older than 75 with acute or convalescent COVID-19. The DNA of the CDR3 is TGTGCCAGCAGTTCGGGACAACGAGGAAATTCACCCCTCCACTTT. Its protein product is CASSSGQRGNSPLHF.